This passage covers 14 T cell receptor beta chains from one sample sequenced in a study of T cell responses to AZD1222 COVID-19 vaccine. Sequencing used immunoSEQ multiplex PCR; TCRdb keeps in-frame clones, though not all of them. The data show some 150,000 clones, with around 89% seen just once and approximately 3.6% held by the top ten. Source: peripheral blood, taken on day 0 of MenACWY control vaccination. These receptors were obtained from an adult in good health.

DNA for the CDR3: TGTGCCTGGACCCCAGCGGGGGGTTTCCGCTTCAGCACAGATACGCAGTATTTT. Encoded protein: CAWTPAGGFRFSTDTQYF. The V call is TRBV30, the J call TRBJ2-3; 9 nucleotides line up with TRBD2. This CDR3 has 18 residues. V trimming: 4 bases; J trimming: 0 bases; junction bases outside the gene matches: 14. Germline V lookup: CDR1 GTSNPN, CDR2 SVGIG (reference sequence).

This chain links TRBV11-2 with TRBJ2-7, with 8 bases aligning to TRBD2. V trimming: 0 bases; J trimming: 2 bases; junction bases outside the gene matches: 6. Germline V gene data show CDR1 as SGHAT and CDR2 as FQNNGV. The CDR3 runs to 16 residues. CDR3 DNA: TGTGCCAGCAGCTTAGATCGCGGGGGGTTCACCTACGAGCAGTACTTC. This translates into CASSLDRGGFTYEQYF.

The chain links TRBV27 to TRBJ1-5; D is unresolved. The CDR3 runs to 16 residues. V lost 2 bases and J lost 1, with 12 bases in between. Looked up from germline, CDR1 is MNHEY and CDR2 is SMNVEV (reference sequence). The CDR3 DNA reads TGTGCCAGCAGTTTACCGAGGACTGGCAGCAATCAGCCCCAGCATTTT. Its protein is CASSLPRTGSNQPQHF.

The J gene is TRBJ1-5, the V gene TRBV30; TRBD1 matches 10 bases. V was clipped by 7 bases and J by 7 bases; unmatched bases: 13. The length of the CDR3 is 15 residues. The germline V gene encodes CDR1 GTSNPN and CDR2 SVGIG (reference sequence). Here the CDR3 DNA reads TGTGCCTACCGGGACAGGGGTCTTACACGGCAGCCCCAGCATTTT. It encodes CAYRDRGLTRQPQHF.

V gene TRBV11-2 combines with J gene TRBJ1-1; tentatively, D is TRBD1 (6 bases). This CDR3 is 13 amino acids long. Germline lookup yields CDR1 SGHAT and CDR2 FQNNGV. Trimming shortened V by 4 bases and J by 4 bases, and 10 bases separated the two germline ends. CDR3 nucleotide sequence: TGTGCCAGCAGCTCGAGGGGGATCACTGAAGCTTTCTTT. Its translation: CASSSRGITEAFF.

The gene calls are TRBV9 and TRBJ2-3; 9 positions agree with TRBD2. Germline lookup yields CDR1 SGDLS and CDR2 YYNGEE. J was trimmed by 4 bases and V by 4 bases; bases with no gene match: 7. CDR3 length: 15 amino acids. In nucleotides, the CDR3 is TGTGCCAGCAGCCCCCAGGCGGGAGGGGCAGATACGCAGTATTTT. This gives the protein CASSPQAGGADTQYF.

V usage is TRBV29-1 and J usage is TRBJ1-3; possible D gene TRBD1, 5 bases. Germline CDR1 SQVTM, CDR2 ANQGSEA. This CDR3 has 16 residues. V gave up 2 bases and J gave up 0 bases, with 14 bases separating them. The CDR3 reads CSVELGQRTSGNTIYF. The CDR3 DNA reads TGCAGCGTTGAACTGGGGCAAAGAACCTCTGGAAACACCATATATTTT.

The chain uses TRBV7-2 and TRBJ2-1, with TRBD2 matching over 14 bases. Trimming removed 5 bases from V and 9 bases from J; junction bases left unmatched: 6. Germline assignment: CDR1 SGHTA and CDR2 FQGNSA. The CDR3 runs to 15 residues. CDR3 coding DNA: TGTGCCAGCAGCCTGGGACTAGCGGGAGCCGGTGAGCAGTTCTTC. Amino acids: CASSLGLAGAGEQFF.

The chain couples TRBV5-1 to TRBJ1-5; no clear D gene. The CDR3 is 14 amino acids. V was pared by 4 bases and J by 0 bases, with 8 bases between. The germline V gene encodes CDR1 SGHRS and CDR2 YFSETQ. CDR3 sequence reads: CASSVIGSNQPQHF. In DNA form, the CDR3 reads TGCGCCAGCAGCGTTATTGGTAGCAATCAGCCCCAGCATTTT.

V gene TRBV5-5 combines with J gene TRBJ2-4, with TRBD1 identical over 7 bases. Germline values: CDR1 SGHKS, CDR2 YYEKEE (reference sequence). With 2 bases clipped from V and 4 bases from J, the junction kept 3 bases outside the gene matches. CDR3 length: 14 amino acids. CDR3 amino acids: CASSFLTGKNIQYF. Written as DNA, the CDR3 is TGTGCCAGCAGCTTTTTGACAGGGAAAAACATTCAGTACTTC. The complete variable domain, with remaining parts taken from reference TRBV5-5 and TRBJ2-4, reads DAGVTQSPTHLIKTRGQQVTLRCSPISGHKSVSWYQQVLGQGPQFIFQYYEKEERGRGNFPDRFSARQFPNYSSELNVNALLLGDSALYLCASSFLTGKNIQYFGAGTRLSVL.

The CDR3 loop reads CAWSVPAGARNEQFF. In DNA, the CDR3 is TGTGCCTGGAGTGTACCAGCGGGGGCGAGGAATGAGCAGTTCTTC. The chain combines TRBV30 with TRBJ2-1; TRBD2 agrees at 8 bases. V lost 0 bases and J lost 7; bases outside the gene matches: 8. This CDR3 is 15 amino acids long. The germline V gene encodes CDR1 GTSNPN and CDR2 SVGIG (reference sequence).

V and J are TRBV9 and TRBJ1-6; 10 bases fit TRBD1. The CDR3 runs to 15 residues. With 4 bases clipped from V and 8 bases from J, the junction kept 6 bases outside the gene matches. In germline, CDR1 is SGDLS, CDR2 YYNGEE. The CDR3 sequence: CASSFAGQGDSPLHF. The CDR3 bases are TGTGCCAGCAGCTTTGCCGGACAGGGGGATTCACCCCTCCACTTT. Together with reference TRBV9 and TRBJ1-6, the CDR3 gives the full variable domain: DSGVTQTPKHLITATGQRVTLRCSPRSGDLSVYWYQQSLDQGLQFLIQYYNGEERAKGNILERFSAQQFPDLHSELNLSSLELGDSALYFCASSFAGQGDSPLHFGNGTRLTVT.

This clone was found once. The CDR3 DNA sequence: TGCGCCAGCAGCCAAGCCCGGGACACAAATCAGCCCCAGCATTTT. It is translated as CASSQARDTNQPQHF. The chain couples TRBV4-3 to TRBJ1-5, with D perhaps TRBD1 (6 bases). V was trimmed by 1 base and J by 4 bases, leaving 11 bases between them. Germline lookup yields CDR1 LGHNA and CDR2 YSLEER. The CDR3 is 15 residues long.

This chain connects TRBV9 to TRBJ1-1, with 10 bases fitting TRBD1. The J segment lost 0 bases and the V segment lost 3 bases, leaving 8 bases of the junction unmatched. From germline, CDR1 is SGDLS and CDR2 YYNGEE. The CDR3 is made up of 17 amino acids. The CDR3 DNA sequence: TGTGCCAGCAGCGGGGACAGGGGAGCGATTGTGAACACTGAAGCTTTCTTT. It codes for CASSGDRGAIVNTEAFF.